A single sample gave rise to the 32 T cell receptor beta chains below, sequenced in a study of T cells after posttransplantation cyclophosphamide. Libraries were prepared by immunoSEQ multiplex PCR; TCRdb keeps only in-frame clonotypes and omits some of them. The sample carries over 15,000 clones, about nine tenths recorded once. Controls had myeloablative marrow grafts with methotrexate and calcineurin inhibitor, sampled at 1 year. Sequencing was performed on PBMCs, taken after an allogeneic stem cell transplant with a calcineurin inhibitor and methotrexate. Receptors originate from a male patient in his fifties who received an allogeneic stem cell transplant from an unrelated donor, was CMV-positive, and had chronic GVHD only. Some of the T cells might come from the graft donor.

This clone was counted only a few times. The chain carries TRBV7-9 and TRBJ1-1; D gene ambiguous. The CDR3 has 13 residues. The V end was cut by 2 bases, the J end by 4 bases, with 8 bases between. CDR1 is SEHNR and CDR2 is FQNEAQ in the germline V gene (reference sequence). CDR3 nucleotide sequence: TGTGCCAGCAGCTTAAGCCTGAGCACTGAAGCTTTCTTT. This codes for CASSLSLSTEAFF.

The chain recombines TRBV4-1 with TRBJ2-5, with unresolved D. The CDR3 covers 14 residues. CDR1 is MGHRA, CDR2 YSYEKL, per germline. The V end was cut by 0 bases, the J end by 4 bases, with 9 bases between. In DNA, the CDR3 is TGCGCCAGCAGCCAAGATGAGATAAGAGAGACCCAGTACTTC. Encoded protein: CASSQDEIRETQYF.

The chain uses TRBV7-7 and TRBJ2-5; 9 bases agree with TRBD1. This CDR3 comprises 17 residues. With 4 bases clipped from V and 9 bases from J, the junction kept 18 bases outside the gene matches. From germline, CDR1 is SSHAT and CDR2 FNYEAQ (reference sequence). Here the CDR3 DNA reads TGTGCCAGCAGCTCGACCTTGGGACAGGGCAATTTGGAGGCCCAGTACTTC. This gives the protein CASSSTLGQGNLEAQYF. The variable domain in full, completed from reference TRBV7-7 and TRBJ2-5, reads GAGVSQSPRYKVTKRGQDVTLRCDPISSHATLYWYQQALGQGPEFLTYFNYEAQPDKSGLPSDRFSAERPEGSISTLTIQRTEQRDSAMYRCASSSTLGQGNLEAQYFGPGTRLLVL.

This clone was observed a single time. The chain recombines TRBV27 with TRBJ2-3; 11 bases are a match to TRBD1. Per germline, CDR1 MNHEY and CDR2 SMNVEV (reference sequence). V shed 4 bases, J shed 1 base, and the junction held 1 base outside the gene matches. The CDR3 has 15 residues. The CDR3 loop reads CASSWTGGGTDTQYF. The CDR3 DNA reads TGTGCCAGCAGTTGGACAGGGGGCGGCACAGATACGCAGTATTTT.

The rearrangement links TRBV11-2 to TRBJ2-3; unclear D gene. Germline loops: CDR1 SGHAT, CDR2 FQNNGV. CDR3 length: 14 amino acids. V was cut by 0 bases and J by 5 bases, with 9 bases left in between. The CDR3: CASSLEAVRDTQYF. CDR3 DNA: TGTGCCAGCAGCTTAGAGGCCGTCCGAGATACGCAGTATTTT. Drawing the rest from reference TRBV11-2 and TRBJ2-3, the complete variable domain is EAGVAQSPRYKIIEKRQSVAFWCNPISGHATLYWYQQILGQGPKLLIQFQNNGVVDDSQLPKDRFSAERLKGVDSTLKIQPAKLEDSAVYLCASSLEAVRDTQYFGPGTRLTVL.

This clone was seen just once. Here the CDR3 reads CASSPREDPINYGYTF. DNA for the CDR3: TGTGCCAGCAGTCCCCGTGAGGATCCGATTAACTATGGCTACACCTTC. This chain joins TRBV27 and TRBJ1-2, with no clear D. This CDR3 has 16 amino acids. Per the germline V gene, CDR1 is MNHEY and CDR2 is SMNVEV (reference sequence). Trimming stripped 5 bases from V and 1 base from J, with 17 bases between.

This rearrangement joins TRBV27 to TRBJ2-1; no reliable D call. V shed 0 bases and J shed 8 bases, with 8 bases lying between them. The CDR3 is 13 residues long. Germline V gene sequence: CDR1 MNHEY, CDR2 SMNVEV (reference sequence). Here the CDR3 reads CASSLSSVYEQFF. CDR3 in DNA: TGTGCCAGCAGTTTATCTAGTGTCTATGAGCAGTTCTTC.

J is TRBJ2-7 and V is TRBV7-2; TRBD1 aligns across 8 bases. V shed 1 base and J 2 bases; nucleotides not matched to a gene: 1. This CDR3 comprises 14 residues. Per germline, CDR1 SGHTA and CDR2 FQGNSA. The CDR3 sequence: CASSLGTGTYEQYF. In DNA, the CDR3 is TGTGCCAGCAGCTTAGGGACAGGGACCTACGAGCAGTACTTC.

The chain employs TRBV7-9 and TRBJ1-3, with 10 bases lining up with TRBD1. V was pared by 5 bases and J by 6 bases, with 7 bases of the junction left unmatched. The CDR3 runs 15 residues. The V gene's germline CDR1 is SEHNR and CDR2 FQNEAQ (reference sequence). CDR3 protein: CASSVSGTGVNTIYF. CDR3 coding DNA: TGTGCCAGCAGCGTATCAGGGACAGGGGTAAACACCATATATTTT. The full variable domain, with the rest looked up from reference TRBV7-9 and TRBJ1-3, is DTGVSQNPRHKITKRGQNVTFRCDPISEHNRLYWYRQTLGQGPEFLTYFQNEAQLEKSRLLSDRFSAERPKGSFSTLEIQRTEQGDSAMYLCASSVSGTGVNTIYFGEGSWLTVV.

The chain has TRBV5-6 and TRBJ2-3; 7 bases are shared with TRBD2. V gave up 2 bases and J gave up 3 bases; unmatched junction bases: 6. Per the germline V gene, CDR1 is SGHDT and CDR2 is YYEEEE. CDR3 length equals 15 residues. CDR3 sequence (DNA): TGTGCCAGCAGCTTTTCGGGGGGAGTGACAGATACGCAGTATTTT. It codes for CASSFSGGVTDTQYF.

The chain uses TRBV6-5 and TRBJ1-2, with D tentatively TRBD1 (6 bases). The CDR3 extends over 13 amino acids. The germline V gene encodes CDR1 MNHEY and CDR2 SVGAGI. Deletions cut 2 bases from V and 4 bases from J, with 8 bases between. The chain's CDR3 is CASSYGTTYGYTF. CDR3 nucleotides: TGTGCCAGCAGTTACGGGACAACCTATGGCTACACCTTC.

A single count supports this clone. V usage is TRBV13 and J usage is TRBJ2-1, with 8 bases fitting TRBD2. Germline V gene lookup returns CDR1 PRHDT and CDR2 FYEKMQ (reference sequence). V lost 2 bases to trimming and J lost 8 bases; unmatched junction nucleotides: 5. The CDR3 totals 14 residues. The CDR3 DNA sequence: TGTGCCAGCAGCTTATGGACTAGCTTCCATGAGCAGTTCTTC. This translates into CASSLWTSFHEQFF.

CDR3 sequence reads: CASSSGVGTPVDTQYF. CDR3 bases: TGTGCCAGCAGCTCGGGCGTGGGGACTCCCGTGGATACGCAGTATTTT. This rearrangement joins TRBV5-8 to TRBJ2-3; the D gene is possibly TRBD2 (6 bases). Germline V CDR1 and CDR2: SGHTS, YDEGEE. The CDR3 totals 16 residues. Trimming cost V 3 bases and J 6 bases, with 20 bases left between them.

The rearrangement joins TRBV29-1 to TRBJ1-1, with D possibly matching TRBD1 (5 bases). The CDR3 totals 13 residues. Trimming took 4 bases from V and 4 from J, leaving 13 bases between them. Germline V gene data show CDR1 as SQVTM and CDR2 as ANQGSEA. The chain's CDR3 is CSVVIGAGTEAFF. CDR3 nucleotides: TGCAGCGTTGTGATAGGGGCCGGCACTGAAGCTTTCTTT.

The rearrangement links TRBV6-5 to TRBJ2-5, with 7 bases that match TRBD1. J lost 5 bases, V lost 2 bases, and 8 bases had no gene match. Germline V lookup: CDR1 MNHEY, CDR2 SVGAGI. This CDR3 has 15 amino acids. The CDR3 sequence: CASSYGTVNKETQYF. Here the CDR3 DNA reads TGTGCCAGCAGTTACGGGACAGTGAACAAGGAGACCCAGTACTTC.

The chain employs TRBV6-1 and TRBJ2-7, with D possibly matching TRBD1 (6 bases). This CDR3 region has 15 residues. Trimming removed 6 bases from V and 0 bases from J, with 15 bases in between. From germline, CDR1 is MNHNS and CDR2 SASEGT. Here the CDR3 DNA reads TGTGCCAGCAGCTATTCTGGACAGCCCTCCTACGAGCAGTACTTC. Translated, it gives CASSYSGQPSYEQYF.

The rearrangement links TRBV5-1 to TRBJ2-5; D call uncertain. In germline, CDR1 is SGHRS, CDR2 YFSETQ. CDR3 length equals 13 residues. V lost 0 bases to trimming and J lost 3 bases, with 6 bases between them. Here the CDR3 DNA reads TGCGCCAGCAGCTTGGCCGCAGAAGAGACCCAGTACTTC. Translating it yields CASSLAAEETQYF.

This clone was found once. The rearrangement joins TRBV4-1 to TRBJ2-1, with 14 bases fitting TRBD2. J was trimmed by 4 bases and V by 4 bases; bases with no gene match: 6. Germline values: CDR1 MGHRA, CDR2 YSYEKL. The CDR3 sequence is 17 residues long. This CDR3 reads CASSRGTSGSKYNEQFF. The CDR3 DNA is TGCGCCAGCAGCCGCGGGACTAGCGGGAGTAAGTACAATGAGCAGTTCTTC.

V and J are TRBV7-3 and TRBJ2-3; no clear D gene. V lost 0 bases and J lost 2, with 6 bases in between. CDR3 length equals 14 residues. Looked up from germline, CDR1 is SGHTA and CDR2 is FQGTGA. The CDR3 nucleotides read TGTGCCAGCAGCTTAACGTATCTCACAGATACGCAGTATTTT. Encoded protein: CASSLTYLTDTQYF.

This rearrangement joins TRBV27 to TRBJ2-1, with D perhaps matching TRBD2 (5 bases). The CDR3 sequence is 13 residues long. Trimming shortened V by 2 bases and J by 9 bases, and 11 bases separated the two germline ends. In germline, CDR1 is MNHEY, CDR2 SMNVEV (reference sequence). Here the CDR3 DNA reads TGTGCCAGCAGTTTAGGACTCCTGTCTGAGCAGTTCTTC. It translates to CASSLGLLSEQFF.

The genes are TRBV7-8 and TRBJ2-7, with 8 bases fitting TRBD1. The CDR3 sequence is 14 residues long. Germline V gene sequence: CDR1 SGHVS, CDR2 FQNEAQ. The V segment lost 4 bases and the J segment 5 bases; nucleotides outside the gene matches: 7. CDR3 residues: CASSSTGVPNEQYF. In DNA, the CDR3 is TGTGCCAGCAGCTCGACAGGGGTCCCCAACGAGCAGTACTTC.

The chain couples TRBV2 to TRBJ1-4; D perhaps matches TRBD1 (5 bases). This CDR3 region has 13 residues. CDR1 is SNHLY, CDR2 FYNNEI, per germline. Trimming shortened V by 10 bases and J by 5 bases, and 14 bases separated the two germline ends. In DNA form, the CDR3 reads TGTGCCACGCAGGGTGGGGAAAATGAAAAACTGTTTTTT. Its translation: CATQGGENEKLFF.

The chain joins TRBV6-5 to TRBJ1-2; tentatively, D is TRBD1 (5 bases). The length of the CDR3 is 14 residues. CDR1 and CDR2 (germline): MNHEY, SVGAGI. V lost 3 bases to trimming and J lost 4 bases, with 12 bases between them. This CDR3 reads CASSYDPGGYGYTF. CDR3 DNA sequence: TGTGCCAGCAGTTATGACCCCGGGGGCTATGGCTACACCTTC.

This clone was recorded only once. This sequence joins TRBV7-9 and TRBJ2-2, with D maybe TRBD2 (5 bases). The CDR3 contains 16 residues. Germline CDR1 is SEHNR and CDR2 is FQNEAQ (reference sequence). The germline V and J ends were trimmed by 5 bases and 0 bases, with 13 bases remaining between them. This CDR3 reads CASSPDLSANTGELFF. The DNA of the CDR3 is TGTGCCAGCAGCCCGGACTTGAGCGCGAACACCGGGGAGCTGTTTTTT.

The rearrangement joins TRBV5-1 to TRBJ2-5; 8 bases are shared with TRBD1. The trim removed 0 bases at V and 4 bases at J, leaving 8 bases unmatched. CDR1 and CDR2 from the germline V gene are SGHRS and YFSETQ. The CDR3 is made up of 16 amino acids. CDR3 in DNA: TGCGCCAGCAGCTTGGTAGGGGCAGGGGGCGCAGAGACCCAGTACTTC. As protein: CASSLVGAGGAETQYF.

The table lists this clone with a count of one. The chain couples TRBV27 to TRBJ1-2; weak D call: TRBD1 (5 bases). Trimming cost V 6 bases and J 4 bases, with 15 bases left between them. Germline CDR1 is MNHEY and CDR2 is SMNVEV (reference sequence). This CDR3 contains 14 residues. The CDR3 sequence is CASSPTPGGYGYTF. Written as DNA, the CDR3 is TGTGCCAGCAGCCCCACCCCCGGGGGCTATGGCTACACCTTC.

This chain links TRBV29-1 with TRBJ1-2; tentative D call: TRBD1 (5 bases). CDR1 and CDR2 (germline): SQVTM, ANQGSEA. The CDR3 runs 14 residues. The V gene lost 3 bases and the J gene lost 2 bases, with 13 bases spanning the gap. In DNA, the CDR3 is TGCAGCGTTGAGAAGCCGGGGGTGAACTATGGCTACACCTTC. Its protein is CSVEKPGVNYGYTF.

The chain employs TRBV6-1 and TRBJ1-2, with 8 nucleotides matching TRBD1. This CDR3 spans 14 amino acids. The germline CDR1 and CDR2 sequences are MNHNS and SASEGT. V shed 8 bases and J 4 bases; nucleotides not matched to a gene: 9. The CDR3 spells CASRSGQGPYGYTF. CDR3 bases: TGTGCCAGCCGGTCTGGACAGGGCCCCTATGGCTACACCTTC.

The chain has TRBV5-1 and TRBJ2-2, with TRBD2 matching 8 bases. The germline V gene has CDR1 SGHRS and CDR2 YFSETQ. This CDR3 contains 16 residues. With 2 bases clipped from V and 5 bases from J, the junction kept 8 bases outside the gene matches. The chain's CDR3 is CASSLAGTSGTGELFF. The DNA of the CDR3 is TGCGCCAGCAGCTTAGCGGGCACTAGCGGTACCGGGGAGCTGTTTTTT.

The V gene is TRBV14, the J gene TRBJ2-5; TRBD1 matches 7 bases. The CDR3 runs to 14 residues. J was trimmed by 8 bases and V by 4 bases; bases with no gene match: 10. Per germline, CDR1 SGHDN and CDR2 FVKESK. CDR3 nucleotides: TGTGCCAGCAGCCGAGTGAGGGGGCCCGGAACCCAGTACTTC. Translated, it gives CASSRVRGPGTQYF.

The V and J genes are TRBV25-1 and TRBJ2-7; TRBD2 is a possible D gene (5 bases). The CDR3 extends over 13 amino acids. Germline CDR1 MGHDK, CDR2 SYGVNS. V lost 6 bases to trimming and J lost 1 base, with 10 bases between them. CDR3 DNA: TGTGCCAGCAGGGCGGGCGGGTCCTACGAGCAGTACTTC. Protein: CASRAGGSYEQYF.

CDR3 amino acids: CASSAGSWTYEQYF. DNA for the CDR3: TGTGCCAGCAGTGCCGGGTCTTGGACCTACGAGCAGTACTTC. The chain recombines TRBV9 with TRBJ2-7; D not resolved. From germline, CDR1 is SGDLS and CDR2 YYNGEE. The CDR3 covers 14 residues. Trimming removed 5 bases from V and 2 bases from J, with 14 bases in between.